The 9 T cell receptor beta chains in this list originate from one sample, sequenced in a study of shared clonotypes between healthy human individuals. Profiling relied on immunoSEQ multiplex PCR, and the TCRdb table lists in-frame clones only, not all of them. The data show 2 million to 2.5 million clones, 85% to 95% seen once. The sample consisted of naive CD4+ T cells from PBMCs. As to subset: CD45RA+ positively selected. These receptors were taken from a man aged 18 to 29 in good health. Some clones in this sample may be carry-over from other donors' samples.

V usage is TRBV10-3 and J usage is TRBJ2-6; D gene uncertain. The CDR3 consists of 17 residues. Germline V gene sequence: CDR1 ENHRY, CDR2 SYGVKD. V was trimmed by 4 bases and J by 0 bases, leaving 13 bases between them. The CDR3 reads CAISGTSTSSGANVLTF. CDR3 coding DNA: TGTGCCATCAGTGGCACCTCCACCTCCTCTGGGGCCAACGTCCTGACTTTC.

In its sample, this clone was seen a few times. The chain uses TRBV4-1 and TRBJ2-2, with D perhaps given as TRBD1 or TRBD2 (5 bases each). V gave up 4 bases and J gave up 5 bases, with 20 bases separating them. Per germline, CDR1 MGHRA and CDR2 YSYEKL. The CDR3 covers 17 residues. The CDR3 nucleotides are TGCGCCAGCAGCCTCGGACGGGGACGGCAGCTAACCGGGGAGCTGTTTTTT. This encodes CASSLGRGRQLTGELFF.

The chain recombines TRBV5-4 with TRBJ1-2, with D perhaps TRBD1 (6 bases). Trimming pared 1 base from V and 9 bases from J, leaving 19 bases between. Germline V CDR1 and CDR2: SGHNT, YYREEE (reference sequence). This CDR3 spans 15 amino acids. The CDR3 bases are TGTGCCAGCAGCTTGAACAGGGTCAGTTCCATTCGCTACACCTTC. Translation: CASSLNRVSSIRYTF.

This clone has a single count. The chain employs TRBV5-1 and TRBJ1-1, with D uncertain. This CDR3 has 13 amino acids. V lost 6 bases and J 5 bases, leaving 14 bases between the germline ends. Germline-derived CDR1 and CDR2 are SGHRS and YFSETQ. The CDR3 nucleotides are TGCGCCAGCAACTTAAACCTAGGAACTGAAGCTTTCTTT. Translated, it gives CASNLNLGTEAFF.

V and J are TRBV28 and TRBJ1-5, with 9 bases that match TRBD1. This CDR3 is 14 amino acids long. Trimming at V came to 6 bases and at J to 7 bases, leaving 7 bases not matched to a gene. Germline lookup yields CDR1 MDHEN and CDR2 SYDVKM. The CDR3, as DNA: TGTGCCAGCAGCGGACAGGGGTCTCGACAGCCCCAGCATTTT. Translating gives CASSGQGSRQPQHF.

The CDR3 reads CASSDPRGGLAVTQYF. DNA of the CDR3: TGCGCCAGCAGTGACCCCAGGGGTGGACTAGCTGTTACGCAGTATTTT. The gene calls are TRBV10-1 and TRBJ2-3; 8 bases fit TRBD2. The V segment lost 3 bases and the J segment 8 bases; nucleotides outside the gene matches: 13. The CDR3 covers 16 residues. The germline CDR1 and CDR2 sequences are WNHNN and SYGVQD (reference sequence).

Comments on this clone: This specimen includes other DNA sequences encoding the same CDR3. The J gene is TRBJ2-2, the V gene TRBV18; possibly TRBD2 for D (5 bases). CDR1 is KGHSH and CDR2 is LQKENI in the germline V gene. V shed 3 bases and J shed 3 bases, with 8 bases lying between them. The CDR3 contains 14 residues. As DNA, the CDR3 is TGTGCCAGCTCACCGCGGGTAGACACCGGGGAGCTGTTTTTT. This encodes CASSPRVDTGELFF.

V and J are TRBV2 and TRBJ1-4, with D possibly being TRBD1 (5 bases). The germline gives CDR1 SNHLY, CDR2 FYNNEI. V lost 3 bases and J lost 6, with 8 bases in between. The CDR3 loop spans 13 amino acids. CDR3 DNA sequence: TGTGCCAGCAGTGACAGGGCGGATGAAAAACTGTTTTTT. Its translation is CASSDRADEKLFF.

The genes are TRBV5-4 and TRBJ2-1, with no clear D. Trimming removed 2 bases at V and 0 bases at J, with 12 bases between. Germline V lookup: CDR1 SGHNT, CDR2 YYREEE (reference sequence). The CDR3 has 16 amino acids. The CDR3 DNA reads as TGTGCCAGCAGCTTAGGACGGGCAGGCTCCTACAATGAGCAGTTCTTC. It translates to CASSLGRAGSYNEQFF. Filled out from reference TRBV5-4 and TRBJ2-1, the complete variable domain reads ETGVTQSPTHLIKTRGQQVTLRCSSQSGHNTVSWYQQALGQGPQFIFQYYREEENGRGNFPPRFSGLQFPNYSSELNVNALELDDSALYLCASSLGRAGSYNEQFFGPGTRLTVL.